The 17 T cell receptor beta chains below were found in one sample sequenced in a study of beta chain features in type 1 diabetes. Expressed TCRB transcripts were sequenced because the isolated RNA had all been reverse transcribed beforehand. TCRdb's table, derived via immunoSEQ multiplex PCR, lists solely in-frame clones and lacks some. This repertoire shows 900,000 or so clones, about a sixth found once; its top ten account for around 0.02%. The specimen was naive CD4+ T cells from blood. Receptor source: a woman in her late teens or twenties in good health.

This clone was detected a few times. The CDR3 sequence: CASSELDRAAGYTF. The CDR3 bases are TGTGCCAGCAGTGAATTGGACAGGGCCGCTGGCTACACCTTC. This chain uses TRBV6-1 with TRBJ1-2; 8 positions agree with TRBD1. V dropped 2 bases and J dropped 7; count of bases not matched to a gene: 6. CDR3 length: 14 amino acids. Germline V gives CDR1 MNHNS, CDR2 SASEGT.

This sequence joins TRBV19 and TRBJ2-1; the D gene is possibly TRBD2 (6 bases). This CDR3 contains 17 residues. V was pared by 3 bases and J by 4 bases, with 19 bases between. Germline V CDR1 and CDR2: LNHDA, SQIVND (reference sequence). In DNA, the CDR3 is TGTGCCAGTAGTATGGACGCCGGGACTGAGCTTTACAATGAGCAGTTCTTC. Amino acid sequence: CASSMDAGTELYNEQFF.

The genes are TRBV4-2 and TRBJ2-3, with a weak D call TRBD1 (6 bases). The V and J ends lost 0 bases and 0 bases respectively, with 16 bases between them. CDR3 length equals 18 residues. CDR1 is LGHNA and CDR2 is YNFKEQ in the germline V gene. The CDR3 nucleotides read TGTGCCAGCAGCCAAGATATGCGGCAGGGGACAAGCACAGATACGCAGTATTTT. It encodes CASSQDMRQGTSTDTQYF.

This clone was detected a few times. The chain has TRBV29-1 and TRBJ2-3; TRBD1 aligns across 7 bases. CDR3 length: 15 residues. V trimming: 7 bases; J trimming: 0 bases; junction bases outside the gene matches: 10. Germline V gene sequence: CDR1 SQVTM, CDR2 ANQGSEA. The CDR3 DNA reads TGCAGCGCGCGACAGGGACAGACTAGCACAGATACGCAGTATTTT. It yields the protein CSARQGQTSTDTQYF.

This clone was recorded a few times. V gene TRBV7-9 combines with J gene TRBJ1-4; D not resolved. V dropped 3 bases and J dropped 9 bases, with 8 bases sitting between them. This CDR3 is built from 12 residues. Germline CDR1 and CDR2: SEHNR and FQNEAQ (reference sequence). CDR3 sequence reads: CASSFGVKKLFF. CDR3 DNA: TGTGCCAGCAGCTTTGGTGTTAAAAAACTGTTTTTT.

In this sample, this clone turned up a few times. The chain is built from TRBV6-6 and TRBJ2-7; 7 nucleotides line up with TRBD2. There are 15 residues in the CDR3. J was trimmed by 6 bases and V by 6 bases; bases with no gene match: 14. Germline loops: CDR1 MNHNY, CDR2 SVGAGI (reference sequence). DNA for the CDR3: TGTGCCAGCAGCACAACCGGGACTAAGTCTCGCGAGCAGTACTTC. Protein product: CASSTTGTKSREQYF.

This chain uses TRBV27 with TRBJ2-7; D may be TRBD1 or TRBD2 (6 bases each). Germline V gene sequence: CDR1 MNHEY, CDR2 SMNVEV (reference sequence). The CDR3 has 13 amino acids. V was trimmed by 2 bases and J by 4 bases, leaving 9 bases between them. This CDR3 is CASSLGGQYEQYF. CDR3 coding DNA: TGTGCCAGCAGTTTAGGGGGGCAGTACGAGCAGTACTTC.

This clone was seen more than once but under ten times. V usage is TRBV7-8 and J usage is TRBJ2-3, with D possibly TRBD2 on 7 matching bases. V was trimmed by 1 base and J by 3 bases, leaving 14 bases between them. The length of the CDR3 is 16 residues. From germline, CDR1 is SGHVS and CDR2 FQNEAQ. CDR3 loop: CASSLGRGLGTDTQYF. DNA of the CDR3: TGTGCCAGCAGCTTAGGGCGGGGGCTCGGAACAGATACGCAGTATTTT.

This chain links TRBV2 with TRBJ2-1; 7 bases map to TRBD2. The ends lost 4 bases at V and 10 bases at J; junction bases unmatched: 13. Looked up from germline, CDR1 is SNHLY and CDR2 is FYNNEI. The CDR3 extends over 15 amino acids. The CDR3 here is CASSADRLALREQFF. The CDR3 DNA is TGTGCCAGCAGTGCTGACAGACTAGCTTTAAGGGAGCAGTTCTTC.

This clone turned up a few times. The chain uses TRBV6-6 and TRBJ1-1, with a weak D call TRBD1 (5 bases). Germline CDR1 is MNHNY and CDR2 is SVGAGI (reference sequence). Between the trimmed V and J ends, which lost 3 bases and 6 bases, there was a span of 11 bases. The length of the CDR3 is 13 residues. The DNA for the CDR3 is TGTGCCAGCAGTTATTCGGGGCTCGCTGAAGCTTTCTTT. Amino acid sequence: CASSYSGLAEAFF.

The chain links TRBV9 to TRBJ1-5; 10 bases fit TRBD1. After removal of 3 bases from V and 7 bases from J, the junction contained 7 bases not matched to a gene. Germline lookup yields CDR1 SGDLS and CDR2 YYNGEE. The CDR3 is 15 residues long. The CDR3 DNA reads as TGTGCCAGCAGCGCCGGACAGGGGGGTGGACAGCCCCAGCATTTT. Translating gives CASSAGQGGGQPQHF.

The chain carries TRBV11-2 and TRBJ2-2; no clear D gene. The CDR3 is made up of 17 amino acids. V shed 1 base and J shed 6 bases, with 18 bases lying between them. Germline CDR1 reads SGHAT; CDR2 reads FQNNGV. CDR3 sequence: CASSLVAGIQQPGELFF. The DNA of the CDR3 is TGTGCCAGCAGCTTAGTGGCTGGCATACAGCAGCCCGGGGAGCTGTTTTTT.

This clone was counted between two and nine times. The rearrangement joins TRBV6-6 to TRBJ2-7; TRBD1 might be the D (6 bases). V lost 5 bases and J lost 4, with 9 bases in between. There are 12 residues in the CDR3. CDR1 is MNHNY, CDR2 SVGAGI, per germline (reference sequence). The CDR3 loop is CASSKQGYEQYF. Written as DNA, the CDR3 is TGTGCCAGCAGTAAACAGGGTTACGAGCAGTACTTC.

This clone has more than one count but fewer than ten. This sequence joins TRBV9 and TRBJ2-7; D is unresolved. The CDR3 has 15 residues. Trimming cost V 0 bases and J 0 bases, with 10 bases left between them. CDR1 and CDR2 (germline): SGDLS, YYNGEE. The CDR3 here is CASSVAPQFSYEQYF. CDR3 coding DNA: TGTGCCAGCAGCGTAGCTCCCCAGTTCTCCTACGAGCAGTACTTC.

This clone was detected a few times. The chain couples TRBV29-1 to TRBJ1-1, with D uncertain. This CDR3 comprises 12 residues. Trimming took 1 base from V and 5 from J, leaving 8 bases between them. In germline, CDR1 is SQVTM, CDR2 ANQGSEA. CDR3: CSVEALGTEAFF. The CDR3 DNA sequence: TGCAGCGTTGAAGCCCTTGGAACTGAAGCTTTCTTT.

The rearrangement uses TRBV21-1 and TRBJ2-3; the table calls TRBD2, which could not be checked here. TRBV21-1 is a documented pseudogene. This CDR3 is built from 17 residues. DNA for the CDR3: TGTGCCAGCAGCAACGGTCGATTGCGGGAGGTCACAGATACGCAGTATTTT. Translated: CASSNGRLREVTDTQYF.

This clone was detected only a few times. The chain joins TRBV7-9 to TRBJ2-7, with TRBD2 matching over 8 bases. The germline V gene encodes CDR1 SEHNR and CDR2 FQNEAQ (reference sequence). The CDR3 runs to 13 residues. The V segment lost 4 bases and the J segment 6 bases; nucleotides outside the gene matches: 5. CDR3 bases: TGTGCCAGCAGCTACGCGGGAGGTAGCGAGCAGTACTTC. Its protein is CASSYAGGSEQYF.